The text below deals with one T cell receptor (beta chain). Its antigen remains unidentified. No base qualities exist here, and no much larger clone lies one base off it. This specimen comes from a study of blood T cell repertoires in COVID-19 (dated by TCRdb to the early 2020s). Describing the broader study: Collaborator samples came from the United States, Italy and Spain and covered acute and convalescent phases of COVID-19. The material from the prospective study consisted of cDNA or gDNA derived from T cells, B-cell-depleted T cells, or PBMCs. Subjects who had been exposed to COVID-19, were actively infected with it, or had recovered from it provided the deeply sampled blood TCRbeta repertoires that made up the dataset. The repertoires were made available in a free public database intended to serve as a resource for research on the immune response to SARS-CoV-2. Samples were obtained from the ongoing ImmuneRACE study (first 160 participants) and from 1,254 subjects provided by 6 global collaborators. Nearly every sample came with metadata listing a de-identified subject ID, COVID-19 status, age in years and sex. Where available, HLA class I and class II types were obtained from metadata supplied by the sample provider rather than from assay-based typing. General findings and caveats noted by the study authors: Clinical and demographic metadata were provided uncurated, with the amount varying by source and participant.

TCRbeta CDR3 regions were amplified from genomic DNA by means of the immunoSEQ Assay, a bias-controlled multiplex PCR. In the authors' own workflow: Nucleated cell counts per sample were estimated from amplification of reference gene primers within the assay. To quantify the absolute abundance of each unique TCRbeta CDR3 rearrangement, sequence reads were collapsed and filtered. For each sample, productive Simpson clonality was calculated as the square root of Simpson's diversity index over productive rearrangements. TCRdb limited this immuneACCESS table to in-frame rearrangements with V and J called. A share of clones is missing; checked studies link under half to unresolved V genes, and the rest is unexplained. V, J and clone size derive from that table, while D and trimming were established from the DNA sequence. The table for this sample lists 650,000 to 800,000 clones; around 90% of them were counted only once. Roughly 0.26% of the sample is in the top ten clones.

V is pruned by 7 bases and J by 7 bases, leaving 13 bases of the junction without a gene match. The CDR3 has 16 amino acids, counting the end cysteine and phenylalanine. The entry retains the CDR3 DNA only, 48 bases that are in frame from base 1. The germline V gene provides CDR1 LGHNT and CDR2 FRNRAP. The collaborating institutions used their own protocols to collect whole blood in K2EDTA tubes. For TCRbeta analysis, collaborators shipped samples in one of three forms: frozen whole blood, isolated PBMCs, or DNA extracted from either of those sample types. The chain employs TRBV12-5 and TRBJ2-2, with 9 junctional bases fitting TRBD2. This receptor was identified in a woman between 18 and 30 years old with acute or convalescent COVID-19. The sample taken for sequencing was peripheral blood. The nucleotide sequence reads TGTGCTAGTGCTAATAGCGGGGGACGACCCAACGGGGAGCTGTTTTTT. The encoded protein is CASANSGGRPNGELFF.